This TCR beta chain was recorded in a study of T cell responses to AZD1222 COVID-19 vaccine. Study-wide points: Spike as a whole was targeted by vaccine-associated CD4 TCRs, dominant at 160-218 and 743-854.

The repertoire was sequenced with immunoSEQ multiplex PCR; TCRdb's copy has only in-frame clones and lacks some. Of some 170,000 clones in the sample, approximately 88% were seen once. J was trimmed by 3 bases and V by 7 bases; bases with no gene match: 5. The germline V gene has CDR1 SGHAT and CDR2 FQNNGV. This CDR3 contains 14 residues. Investigators merged groups given second doses at roughly 4 or roughly 12 weeks. About this clone: Its matching antigen is unknown.

Here the sequenced sample was peripheral blood, taken 28 days after the second AZD1222 dose. This chain uses TRBV11-2 with TRBJ2-1, with 8 bases lining up with TRBD1. This TCR was recovered from an adult who received the AZD1222 COVID-19 vaccine. The CDR3 bases are TGTGCCAGCACCCTGGGGACAGGCTACAATGAGCAGTTCTTC. This sequence encodes CASTLGTGYNEQFF.